The rows below give T cell receptor beta chains drawn from one sample of a study of blood T cell repertoires in COVID-19. Produced via immunoSEQ multiplex PCR; TCRdb's table is partial and in-frame only. The sample shows about 440,000 clones, roughly 85% of them seen only once. The sample taken for sequencing was PBMCs or T cells enriched from blood (not recorded which). These receptors came from a woman under 30 with acute COVID-19. Both conserved end residues are part of each CDR3. The D gene is left open where the match is weak. Clone size is given for some rows only: seen once, a few or many times, or a class if the clone is expanded.

D gene | J gene | V gene | CDR3 length | clone size | CDR3 DNA | CDR3 protein
NA | TRBJ2-5 | TRBV28 | 15 | NA | TGTGCCAGCAGTTCATTAGGGGACACCCAAGAGACCCAGTACTTC | CASSSLGDTQETQYF
NA | TRBJ2-1 | TRBV7-9 | 13 | NA | TGTGCCAGCAGCAACGCCTCGTGGGCTGAGCAGTTCTTC | CASSNASWAEQFF
NA | TRBJ2-1 | TRBV9 | 13 | many | TGTGCCAGCAGCCTCGACGAGGACTATGAGCAGTTCTTC | CASSLDEDYEQFF
NA | TRBJ2-1 | TRBV2 | 13 | NA | TGTGCCATCCTGGGGGGGCGGTACAATGAGCAGTTCTTC | CAILGGRYNEQFF
NA | TRBJ2-1 | TRBV18 | 13 | NA | TGTGCCAGCTCCCCCTCATCGGACAATGAGCAGTTCTTC | CASSPSSDNEQFF
TRBD2 | TRBJ2-3 | TRBV9 | 15 | once | TGTGCCAGCAGCCCACGACTAGCGTCCCCAGATACGCAGTATTTT | CASSPRLASPDTQYF
TRBD1 | TRBJ1-5 | TRBV6-1 | 15 | NA | TGTGCCAGCAGTGATCCCGACAGGGGAATTCAGCCCCAGCATTTT | CASSDPDRGIQPQHF
NA | TRBJ2-7 | TRBV7-9 | 14 | NA | TGTGCCAGCAAACGGACGGGAAATTCCTACGAGCAGTACTTC | CASKRTGNSYEQYF
NA | TRBJ1-1 | TRBV28 | 14 | NA | TGTGGCGCCAAAAGGAGGCAGGCGAACACTGAAGCTTTCTTT | CGAKRRQANTEAFF
NA | TRBJ2-5 | TRBV19 | 16 | NA | TGTGCCAGTAGTATAGGGCCAGCGGTCTTAGAAGAGACCCAGTACTTC | CASSIGPAVLEETQYF
TRBD1 | TRBJ2-7 | TRBV28 | 17 | few | TGTGCCAGCAGTCACATACCCGGACAGGGTGGAGGGTACGAGCAGTACTTC | CASSHIPGQGGGYEQYF
NA | TRBJ2-5 | TRBV30 | 13 | NA | TGTGCCGGGGGACGTAGCCTACAAGAGACCCAGTACTTC | CAGGRSLQETQYF
NA | TRBJ2-5 | TRBV4-3 | 16 | NA | TGCGCCAGCAGCCAAGGAACACAGTCCCCCGGGGAGGCCCAGTACTTC | CASSQGTQSPGEAQYF
NA | TRBJ1-4 | TRBV9 | 15 | once | TGTGCCAGCAGCGTAGCTCTCGGGAAGATTGAAAAACTGTTTTTT | CASSVALGKIEKLFF
TRBD2 | TRBJ2-3 | TRBV28 | 15 | NA | TGTGCCAGCAGTTTAGCGGGAGGAGAGATAGGTACGCAGTATTTT | CASSLAGGEIGTQYF
NA | TRBJ2-5 | TRBV5-1 | 11 | NA | TGCGCCAGCAGCTTCTCCGAGACCCAGTACTTC | CASSFSETQYF
NA | TRBJ2-7 | TRBV9 | 15 | NA | TGTGCCAGCAGCAAAGAAAGCGGCCGACTCTACGAGCAGTACTTC | CASSKESGRLYEQYF
NA | TRBJ2-5 | TRBV7-9 | 12 | NA | TGTGCCAGCAGCTTCTCTAAAGAGACCCAGTACTTC | CASSFSKETQYF
TRBD2 | TRBJ2-3 | TRBV7-8 | 15 | NA | TGTGCCAGCAGCTCGACTAGCGGGGGGGCAGATACGCAGTATTTT | CASSSTSGGADTQYF
NA | TRBJ2-3 | TRBV5-1 | 14 | few | TGCGCCAGCAGCTTGGCGGGGAACACAGATACGCAGTATTTT | CASSLAGNTDTQYF
TRBD2 | TRBJ2-3 | TRBV5-5 | 15 | NA | TGTGCCAGCAGTTTCAGCGGGAGGGGGACAGATACGCAGTATTTT | CASSFSGRGTDTQYF
NA | TRBJ1-1 | TRBV30 | 15 | NA | TGTGCCTGGAGTGTCGGGGGGACGAGAAGAACTGAAGCTTTCTTT | CAWSVGGTRRTEAFF
TRBD1 | TRBJ2-2 | TRBV19 | 13 | NA | TGTGCCACTGGACAGGGGGGCACCGGGGAGCTGTTTTTT | CATGQGGTGELFF
TRBD2 | TRBJ2-2 | TRBV5-5 | 16 | NA | TGTGCCAGCAGCTTTAGGCGGGAGGGGTACACCGGGGAGCTGTTTTTT | CASSFRREGYTGELFF
NA | TRBJ2-5 | TRBV29-1 | 13 | NA | TGCAGCGTTGATTTAACAGCACAAGGGGCCCAGTACTTC | CSVDLTAQGAQYF
NA | TRBJ2-7 | TRBV6-5 | 13 | NA | TGTGCCAGCAGCTACCAACGAGGCCACGAGCAGTACTTC | CASSYQRGHEQYF
TRBD2 | TRBJ2-3 | TRBV9 | 16 | NA | TGTGCCAGCAGCGTCGGACTAGCGGGGGGCACAGATACGCAGTATTTT | CASSVGLAGGTDTQYF
TRBD1 | TRBJ1-6 | TRBV15 | 15 | NA | TGTGCCACCAGCAGGGGGGACAGGGCCAATTCACCCCTCCACTTT | CATSRGDRANSPLHF
NA | TRBJ1-1 | TRBV7-9 | 14 | NA | TGTGCCAGCAGCTTAGGGTCAGGGGATGGGGGAGCTTTCTTT | CASSLGSGDGGAFF
NA | TRBJ1-1 | TRBV29-1 | 12 | few | TGCAGCGTTGTCCTGGGGGGAACTGAAGCTTTCTTT | CSVVLGGTEAFF
TRBD1 | TRBJ1-1 | TRBV25-1 | 15 | once | TGTGCCAGCAGTGTCGGACAGGCAAGGGACACTGAAGCTTTCTTT | CASSVGQARDTEAFF
NA | TRBJ2-3 | TRBV11-2 | 14 | NA | TGTGCCAGCAGCCTAGCCACAGGCACAGATACGCAGTATTTT | CASSLATGTDTQYF
NA | TRBJ1-4 | TRBV19 | 16 | NA | TGTGCCAGTAGTATAGACCTGGACAGACCTAATGAAAAACTGTTTTTT | CASSIDLDRPNEKLFF
TRBD2 | TRBJ2-3 | TRBV7-8 | 12 | NA | TGTGCCAGCAGCTTAGTTCAGCGGGGAACGTATTTT | CASSLVQRGTYF
TRBD2 | TRBJ2-1 | TRBV19 | 16 | NA | TGTGCCAGTAGTATAGTAAGACTAGCGGGAGTCGGTGAGCAGTTCTTC | CASSIVRLAGVGEQFF
NA | TRBJ2-7 | TRBV6-5 | 16 | NA | TGTGCCAGCAGTTACTCGAGCCCGGGATTAATCTACGAGCAGTACTTC | CASSYSSPGLIYEQYF
NA | TRBJ2-5 | TRBV3-1/TRBV3-2 | 15 | once | TGTGCCAGCAGCCCCAGGGGGGCCTCGGTAGAGACCCAGTACTTC | CASSPRGASVETQYF
TRBD1 | TRBJ1-5 | TRBV4-2 | 17 | NA | TGTGCCAGCAGCCAAGGGCCCTCAGACAGGGTAGGACAGCCCCAGCATTTT | CASSQGPSDRVGQPQHF
TRBD1 | TRBJ1-1 | TRBV12-3/TRBV12-4 | 13 | NA | TGTGAGACAGGGGGCGACCCCAACACTGAAGCTTTCTTT | CETGGDPNTEAFF
TRBD1 | TRBJ1-1 | TRBV9 | 13 | NA | TGTGCCAGCAGCATTACAGGGGACACTGAAGCTTTCTTT | CASSITGDTEAFF
NA | TRBJ1-1 | TRBV18 | 14 | NA | TGTGCCAGCTCACCAGGGAGGGGTGGCACTGAAGCTTTCTTT | CASSPGRGGTEAFF
NA | TRBJ2-1 | TRBV30 | 11 | NA | TGTGCCTGGGAACTTGCCGTTGAGCAGTTCTTC | CAWELAVEQFF
TRBD1 | TRBJ2-7 | TRBV5-1 | 14 | NA | TGCGCCAGCAGTAGTGGGGTGCCAGGGGGCGAGCAGTACTTC | CASSSGVPGGEQYF
TRBD1 | TRBJ1-2 | TRBV5-4 | 13 | NA | TGTGCCAGCAGCCCGGGACAGGGGCTTGGCTACACCTTC | CASSPGQGLGYTF
NA | TRBJ2-3 | TRBV7-2 | 13 | NA | TGTGCCAGCAGCTTCGGGGGCACAGATACGCAGTATTTT | CASSFGGTDTQYF
NA | TRBJ1-1 | TRBV7-9 | 12 | NA | TGTGCCAGCAGCACGGACTTTACTGAAGCTTTCTTT | CASSTDFTEAFF
NA | TRBJ1-1 | TRBV27 | 13 | NA | TGTGCCAGCAGTCTTAACAGGGACACTGAAGCTTTCTTT | CASSLNRDTEAFF
NA | TRBJ1-5 | TRBV30 | 14 | NA | TGTGCCTGGAATAAAGGTCAGGGGAGTCAGCCCCAGCATTTT | CAWNKGQGSQPQHF
TRBD1 | TRBJ1-6 | TRBV25-1 | 14 | once | TGTGCCAGCACCAGACAGGGACGGAATTCACCCCTCCACTTT | CASTRQGRNSPLHF
TRBD1 | TRBJ2-1 | TRBV7-2 | 14 | few | TGTGCCAGCAGATGGACAGGGGTCGACAATGAGCAGTTCTTC | CASRWTGVDNEQFF
NA | TRBJ1-5 | TRBV9 | 13 | NA | TGTGCCAGCAGCGTAAACCAGGGAAAGCCCCAGCATTTT | CASSVNQGKPQHF
TRBD2 | TRBJ2-2 | TRBV4-2 | 17 | NA | TGTGCCAGCAGCCAAACCTTTAGCGGGGGGAACACCGGGGAGCTGTTTTTT | CASSQTFSGGNTGELFF
NA | TRBJ2-5 | TRBV10-2 | 14 | NA | TGCGCCAGCGGTCTCCAGGTCGGGGGAGAGACCCAGTACTTC | CASGLQVGGETQYF
TRBD1 | TRBJ1-2 | TRBV18 | 17 | NA | TGTGCCAGCTCACCCGGGACAGGGGGCGCGATAGCTGCCGGCTACACCTTC | CASSPGTGGAIAAGYTF
TRBD1 | TRBJ2-1 | TRBV5-1 | 15 | NA | TGCGCCAGCAGCCCGGGGGACAGGGACTCCAATGAGCAGTTCTTC | CASSPGDRDSNEQFF